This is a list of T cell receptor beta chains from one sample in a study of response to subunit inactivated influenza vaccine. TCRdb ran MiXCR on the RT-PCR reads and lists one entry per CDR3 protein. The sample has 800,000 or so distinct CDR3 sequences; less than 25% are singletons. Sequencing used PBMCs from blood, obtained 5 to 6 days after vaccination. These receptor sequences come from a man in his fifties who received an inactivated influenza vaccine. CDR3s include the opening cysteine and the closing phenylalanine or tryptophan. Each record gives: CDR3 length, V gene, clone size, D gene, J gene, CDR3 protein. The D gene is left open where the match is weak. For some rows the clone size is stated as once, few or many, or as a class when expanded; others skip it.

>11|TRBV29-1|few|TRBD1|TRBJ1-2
CSAQGNYGYTF
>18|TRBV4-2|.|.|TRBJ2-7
CASSQAFGSGTPSYEQYF
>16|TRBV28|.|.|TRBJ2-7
CASSLYGQAYSYEQYF
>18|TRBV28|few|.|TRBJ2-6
CASSFEGIYFSGANVLTF
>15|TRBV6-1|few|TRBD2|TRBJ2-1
CASSSAGVPYNEQFF
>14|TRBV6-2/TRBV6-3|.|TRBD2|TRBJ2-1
CASSSSGGADEQFF
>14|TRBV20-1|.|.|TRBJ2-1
CSSLSGEKVNEQFF
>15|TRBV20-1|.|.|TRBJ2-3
CSARELATSTDTQYF
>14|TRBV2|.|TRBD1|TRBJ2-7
CASTSGTGRNEQYF
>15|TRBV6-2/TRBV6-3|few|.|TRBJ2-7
CASRTDLGRAYEQYF
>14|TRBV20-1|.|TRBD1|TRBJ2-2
CSARRGHGTGELFF
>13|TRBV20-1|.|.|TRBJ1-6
CSARSGYNSPLHF
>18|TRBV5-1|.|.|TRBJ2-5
CASSKKSVFWGIQETQYF
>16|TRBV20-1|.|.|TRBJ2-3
CSARVWPRVSTDTQYF
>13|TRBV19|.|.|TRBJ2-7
CASSRTVTYEQYF
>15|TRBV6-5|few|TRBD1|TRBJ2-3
CASSLTGPGTDTQYF
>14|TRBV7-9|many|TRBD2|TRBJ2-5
CASSRRGVQETQYF
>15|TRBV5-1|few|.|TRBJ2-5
CASSSGTLREETQYF
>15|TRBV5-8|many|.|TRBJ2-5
CASSLGLPGEMTQYF
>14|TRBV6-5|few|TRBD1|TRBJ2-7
CASSYRTGGYEQYF
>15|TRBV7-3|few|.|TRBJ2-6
CASSESSSGANVLTF
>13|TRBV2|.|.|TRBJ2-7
CASSASAVLEQYF
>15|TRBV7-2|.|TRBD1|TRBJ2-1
CASSLRAGGRDEQFF
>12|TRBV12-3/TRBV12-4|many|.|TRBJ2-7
CASSRHGYEQYF
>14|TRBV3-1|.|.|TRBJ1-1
CASSQVNLNTEAFF
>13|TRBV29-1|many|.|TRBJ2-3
CSVETAYTDTQYF
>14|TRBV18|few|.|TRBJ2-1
CASSPPVATTEQFF
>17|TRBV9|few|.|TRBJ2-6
CASSVGFRVAGANVLTF
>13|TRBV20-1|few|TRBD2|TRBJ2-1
CSARVLAGDQQFF
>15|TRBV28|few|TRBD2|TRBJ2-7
CASSSNSGGLQAQYF
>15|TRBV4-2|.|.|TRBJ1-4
CASSQETSYNEKLFF
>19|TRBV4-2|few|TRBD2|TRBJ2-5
CASSQDPRTSGRAQETQYF
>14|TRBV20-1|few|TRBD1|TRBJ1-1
CSARRGDRNTEVFF
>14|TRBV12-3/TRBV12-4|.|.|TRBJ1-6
CASSPGGAIVALHF
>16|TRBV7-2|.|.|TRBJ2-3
CASSLGQSTRTDTQYF
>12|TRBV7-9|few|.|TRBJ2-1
CASRSRGPLPFF
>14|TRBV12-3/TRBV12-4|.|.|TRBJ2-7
CASTSYGGSYEQYF
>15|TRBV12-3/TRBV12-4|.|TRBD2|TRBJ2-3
CASNTGLAFADTQYF
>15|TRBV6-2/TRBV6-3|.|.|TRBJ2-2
CASSNQGLNTGELFF
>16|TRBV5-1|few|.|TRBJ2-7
CASSQNPAVRSYEQYF
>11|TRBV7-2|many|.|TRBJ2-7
CASSPGDEQYF
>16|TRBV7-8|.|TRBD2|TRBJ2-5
CASRQPAGVNQETQYF
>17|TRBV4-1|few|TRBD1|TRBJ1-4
CASSPHNGQGKNEKLFF
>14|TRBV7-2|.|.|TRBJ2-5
CASSLALPGQTQYF
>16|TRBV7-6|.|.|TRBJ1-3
CASSLEVGYSGNTIYF
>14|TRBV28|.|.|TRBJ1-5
CASSGPGNNQPQHF
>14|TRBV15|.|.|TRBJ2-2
CATSRISGTGELFF
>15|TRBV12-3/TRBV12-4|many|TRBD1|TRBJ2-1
CASSLVVRQGDEQFF
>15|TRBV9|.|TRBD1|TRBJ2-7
CASSAGGTGAYEQYF
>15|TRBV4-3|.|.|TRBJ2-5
CASSQSQLPKETQYF
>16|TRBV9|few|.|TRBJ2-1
CASSPRFAGPRYEQFF
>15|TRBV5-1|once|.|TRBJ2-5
CASSPSGQLGETQYF
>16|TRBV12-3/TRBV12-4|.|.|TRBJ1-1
CASSLTVGRGNTEAFF
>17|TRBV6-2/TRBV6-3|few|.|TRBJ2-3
CASSYSPLEDPTDTQYF
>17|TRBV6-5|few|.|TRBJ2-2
CASSYSPSTTNTGELFF
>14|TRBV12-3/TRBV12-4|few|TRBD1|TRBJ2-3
CASSPDRYTDTQYF
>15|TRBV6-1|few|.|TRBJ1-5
CASKRGGSGWEPQHF
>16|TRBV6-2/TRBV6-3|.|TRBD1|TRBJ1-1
CASSNRNTGALTEAFF
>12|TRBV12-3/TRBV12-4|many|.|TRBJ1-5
CASSLLNQPQHF